This entry concerns a single TCR beta chain. Its antigen has not been determined. Per-base qualities were not stored, and no clone one base away is much larger. Participants in the prospective study were aged about 18 to 95 years, lived in about two dozen United States geographic areas, and enrolled through a virtual design. Cohort assignment in the prospective study relied on participant-reported clinical history from a screening survey and a study questionnaire. Recovered participants in ImmuneRACE Cohort 3 were defined as having two consecutive negative NP/OP PCR tests, clearance from a healthcare professional, or resolution of symptoms. Each participant in the prospective study had whole blood, serum and a nasopharyngeal or oropharyngeal swab collected by mobile phlebotomists. Prospective study participants could optionally give additional blood draws and questionnaires over a roughly 2-month period. Prospective study blood samples were shipped either frozen or at room temperature before DNA extraction.

The junction shows trimming of 2 bases on V and 9 bases on J, and the gene matches do not reach 7 bases of it. CDR1 is given as SGHRS and CDR2 as YFSETQ, both from the germline V gene. From the cysteine through the phenylalanine, the CDR3 covers 15 amino acids. The DNA shown is the 45-base CDR3, in frame from base 1. This entry comes from a study of blood T cell repertoires in COVID-19 (TCRdb year 2020). For the wider study: Collaborator samples came from the United States, Italy and Spain and covered acute and convalescent phases of COVID-19. Samples were obtained from the ongoing ImmuneRACE study (first 160 participants) and from 1,200 or so subjects provided by 6 global collaborators. Sample metadata almost always included a de-identified subject ID, COVID-19 status, age in years and sex. The dataset comprised deeply sampled blood TCRbeta repertoires from subjects exposed to, actively infected with, or recovered from COVID-19. Where available, HLA class I and class II types were taken from metadata supplied by the sample provider and were not determined by assay-based typing. The prospective study material was composed of cDNA or gDNA derived from T cells, B-cell-depleted T cells, or PBMCs. A freely available public database, intended as a resource for researchers studying the immune response to SARS-CoV-2, is where the repertoires were released. On the study overall, not on this receptor specifically: The quantity of clinical and demographic metadata differed by source and by participant and was supplied without curation.

TCRbeta CDR3 regions were amplified from genomic DNA by means of the immunoSEQ Assay, a bias-controlled multiplex PCR. For the original study's pipeline: The number of nucleated cells in each sample was estimated from the amplification of reference gene primers within the assay. To quantify the absolute abundance of each unique TCRbeta CDR3 rearrangement, sequence reads were collapsed and filtered. For each sample, productive Simpson clonality was calculated as the square root of Simpson's diversity index across productive rearrangements. TCRdb provides this immuneACCESS table in a form limited to in-frame rearrangements. Some clones are lacking; in checked studies, under half of them reflect an unresolved V gene, and why the rest are absent is not known. The V and J calls and clone size were taken over from that table, and D and trimming were inferred from the DNA. In all, the sample holds around 200,000 clones, and approximately 80% of those were seen once. The top ten clonotypes cover around 9% of the sample.

Sequencing was performed on PBMCs or T cells enriched from blood (not recorded which). The source of this sequence is a man aged 35 to 55 who had recovered from COVID-19. Recombination joined TRBV5-1 with TRBJ2-1; 11 bases in the junction line up with TRBD2. The CDR3 here reads CASSLSTSGVGEQFF. The DNA reads TGCGCCAGCAGCTTATCGACTAGCGGGGTCGGTGAGCAGTTCTTC.